A few counts support the clone carrying this TCR beta chain. The entry originates in a study of human T cells and chemical hapten exposure. Overall study: There were weekly diphenylcyclopropenone doses to the scalp for patients throughout the roughly 25-week study. Patch tests put 0.01% DPC on the upper back, and the results were checked at 6 days. Minor volume differences among pooled libraries chiefly drove per-sample TCR yield variation.

Each CDR3 protein gets one entry after TCRdb re-called the RACE reads with MiXCR. The sample gives tens of thousands of distinct CDR3 sequences, around a tenth of which show up once; 4% to 5% is in the top ten. Time point of the sample: patch test 1, 2 weeks after DPC sensitization. This sample's treatment: therapeutic diphenylcyclopropenone sensitization with weekly scalp DPC. Ahead of applying each patch test, blood was sampled. J gave up 0 bases and V 2 bases, and 5 bases lay outside the gene matches. CDR3 size: 17 residues. Germline loops: CDR1 LGHNT, CDR2 FRNRAP. The source material was whole blood, sampled in connection with sensitization to the hapten diphenylcyclopropenone (DPC). The rearrangement joins TRBV12-5 to TRBJ2-5; 11 bases align to TRBD2. The sequence came from a woman in her 50s with alopecia areata. Some clones in this sample may be carry-over from other donors' samples. Here the CDR3 DNA reads TGTGCTAGTGGTTTGCCACCTAGCGGGGGGTACCAAGAGACCCAGTACTTC. This sequence encodes CASGLPPSGGYQETQYF. The whole variable domain, remainder taken from reference TRBV12-5 and TRBJ2-5, is DARVTQTPRHKVTEMGQEVTMRCQPILGHNTVFWYRQTMMQGLELLAYFRNRAPLDDSGMPKDRFSAEMPDATLATLKIQPSEPRDSAVYFCASGLPPSGGYQETQYFGPGTRLLVL.